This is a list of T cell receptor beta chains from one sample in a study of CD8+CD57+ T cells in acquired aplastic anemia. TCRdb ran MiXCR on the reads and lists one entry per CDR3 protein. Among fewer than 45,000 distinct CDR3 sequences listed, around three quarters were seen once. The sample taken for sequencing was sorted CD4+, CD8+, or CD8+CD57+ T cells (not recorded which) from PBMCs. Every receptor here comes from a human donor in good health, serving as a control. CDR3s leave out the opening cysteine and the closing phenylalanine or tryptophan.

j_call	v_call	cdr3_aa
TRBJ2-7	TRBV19	ASSMGQGAYEQY
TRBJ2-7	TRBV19	ASSSGTGASYEQY
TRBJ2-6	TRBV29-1	SVIGSGANVLT
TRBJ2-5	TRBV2	ASSATETQY
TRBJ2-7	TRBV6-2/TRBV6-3	ASSYRRGYEQY
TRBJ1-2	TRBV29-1	SVGTTGLYGYT
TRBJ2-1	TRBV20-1	SARGQREYNEQF
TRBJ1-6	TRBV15	ATSGDGLRGSPLH
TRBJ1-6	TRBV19	ASSTVGTTSPLH
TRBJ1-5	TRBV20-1	SARDQGYQPRH
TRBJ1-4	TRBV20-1	SASWGGDEKLF
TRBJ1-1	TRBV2	ASSRGAEAF
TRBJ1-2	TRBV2	ASGQANYGYT
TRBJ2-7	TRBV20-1	SATYRDRGYEQY
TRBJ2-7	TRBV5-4	ASRLYGRSYEQY
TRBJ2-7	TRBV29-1	SVEDIGLAGGLYEQY
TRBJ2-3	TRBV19	ASSPWTEGTDTQY
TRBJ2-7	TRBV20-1	SASPLAGGTYEQY
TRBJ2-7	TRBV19	ASSIAGYEQY
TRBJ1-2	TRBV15	ATSRDQASHYGYT
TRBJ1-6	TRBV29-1	SVAQGRDSPLH
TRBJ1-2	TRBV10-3	AISLQGANYGYT
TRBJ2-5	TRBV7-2	ASSPGTRGTQY
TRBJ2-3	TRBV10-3	ATESGTSGTDTQY
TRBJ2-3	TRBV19	ASSTGPDTQY
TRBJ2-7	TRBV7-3	ASSLGSGEQY
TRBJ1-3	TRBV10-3	AISEVPGAVGNTIY
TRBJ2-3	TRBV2	ASIGLADGTDTQY
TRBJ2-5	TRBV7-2	ASSRRYMQETQY
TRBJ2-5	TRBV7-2	ASSLGSGQETQY
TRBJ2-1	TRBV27	ASSLSISSGGTH
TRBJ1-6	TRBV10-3	AISRHDNSPLH
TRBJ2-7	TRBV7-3	ASSSLSGYEQY
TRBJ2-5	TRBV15	ATTTSKETQY
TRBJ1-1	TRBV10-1	ASSESATGNTEAF
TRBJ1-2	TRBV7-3	ASSKAEDRGYGYT